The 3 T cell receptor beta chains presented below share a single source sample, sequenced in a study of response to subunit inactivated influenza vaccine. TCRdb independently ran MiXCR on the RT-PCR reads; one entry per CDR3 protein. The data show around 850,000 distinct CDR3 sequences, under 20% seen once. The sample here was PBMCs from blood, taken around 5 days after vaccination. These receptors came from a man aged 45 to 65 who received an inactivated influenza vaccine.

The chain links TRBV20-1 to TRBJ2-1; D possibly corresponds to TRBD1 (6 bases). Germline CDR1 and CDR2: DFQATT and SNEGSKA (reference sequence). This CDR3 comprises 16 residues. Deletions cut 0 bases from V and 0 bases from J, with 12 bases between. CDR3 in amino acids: CSAREVEDSSYNEQFF. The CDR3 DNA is TGCAGTGCTAGAGAGGTGGAGGACAGCTCCTACAATGAGCAGTTCTTC.

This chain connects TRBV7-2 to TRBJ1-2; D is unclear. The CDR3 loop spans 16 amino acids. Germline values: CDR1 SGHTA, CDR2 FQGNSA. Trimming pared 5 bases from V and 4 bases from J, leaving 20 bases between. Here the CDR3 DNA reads TGTGCCAGCAGCCCGGTAAATACCGACGGGTTCTATGGCTACACCTTC. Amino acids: CASSPVNTDGFYGYTF.

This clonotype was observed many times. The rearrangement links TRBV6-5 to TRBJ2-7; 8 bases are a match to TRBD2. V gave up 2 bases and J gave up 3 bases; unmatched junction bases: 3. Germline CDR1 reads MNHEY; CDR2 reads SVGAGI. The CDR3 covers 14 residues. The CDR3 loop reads CASSYAGGGYEQYF. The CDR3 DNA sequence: TGTGCCAGCAGTTACGCGGGGGGAGGCTACGAGCAGTACTTC.